The 20 T cell receptor beta chains in this list originate from one sample, sequenced in a study of blood T cells in healthy people across ages. A second about 6 to 12 cycle PCR used barcoded and J-beta primers. TCRdb reprocessed the 5' RACE reads with MiXCR, giving one entry per CDR3 protein. The table records roughly 800,000 distinct CDR3 sequences, roughly 60% of them present only once. Specimen: blood. Source of these receptors: a man aged 30 to 39 in good health.

This clonotype was counted a few times. This chain links TRBV5-1 with TRBJ2-3; 7 nucleotides line up with TRBD2. CDR1 and CDR2 from the germline V gene are SGHRS and YFSETQ. V lost 0 bases and J lost 10; bases outside the gene matches: 8. This CDR3 spans 14 amino acids. The DNA for the CDR3 is TGCGCCAGCAGCTTGGGAGCGGGATTGATTCCGCAGTATTTT. This sequence encodes CASSLGAGLIPQYF.

This clonotype was recorded a few times. The rearrangement uses TRBV29-1 and TRBJ2-1; no clear D. CDR3 length equals 10 residues. Germline V CDR1 and CDR2: SQVTM, ANQGSEA. V lost 4 bases to trimming and J lost 7 bases, with 5 bases between them. The CDR3 reads CSVVWNEQFF. In DNA, the CDR3 is TGCAGCGTTGTATGGAATGAGCAGTTCTTC.

The rearrangement links TRBV5-8 to TRBJ2-5; TRBD1 agrees at 9 bases. Trimming at V came to 7 bases and at J to 4 bases, leaving 8 bases not matched to a gene. Germline-derived CDR1 and CDR2 are SGHTS and YDEGEE. The CDR3 has 14 amino acids. Written as DNA, the CDR3 is TGTGCCAGCGACACCGGGACAGGGAGAGAGACCCAGTACTTC. It encodes CASDTGTGRETQYF. Together with reference TRBV5-8 and TRBJ2-5, the CDR3 gives the full variable domain: EAGVTQSPTHLIKTRGQQATLRCSPISGHTSVYWYQQALGLGLQFLLWYDEGEERNRGNFPPRFSGRQFPNYSSELNVNALELEDSALYLCASDTGTGRETQYFGPGTRLLVL.

The rearrangement joins TRBV11-2 to TRBJ2-3; D gene unclear. CDR1 is SGHAT and CDR2 is FQNNGV in the germline V gene. This CDR3 contains 13 residues. V was clipped by 1 base and J by 6 bases, with 8 bases between them. The CDR3 spells CASSLVWADTQYF. Written as DNA, the CDR3 is TGTGCCAGCAGCTTAGTATGGGCGGATACGCAGTATTTT. The full variable domain, completed using reference TRBV11-2 and TRBJ2-3, is EAGVAQSPRYKIIEKRQSVAFWCNPISGHATLYWYQQILGQGPKLLIQFQNNGVVDDSQLPKDRFSAERLKGVDSTLKIQPAKLEDSAVYLCASSLVWADTQYFGPGTRLTVL.

V is TRBV20-1 and J is TRBJ2-5; TRBD1 matches 12 bases. The CDR3 is made up of 16 amino acids. CDR1 and CDR2 (germline): DFQATT, SNEGSKA (reference sequence). In DNA form, the CDR3 reads TGCAGCGGGTCCCGGGACAGGGGGCTAGGGCCAGAGACCCAGTACTTC. It specifies CSGSRDRGLGPETQYF.

This chain links TRBV5-4 with TRBJ2-5, with a tentative D call TRBD1 (5 bases). Per germline, CDR1 SGHNT and CDR2 YYREEE (reference sequence). The V end lost 4 bases, the J end lost 11 bases, and 18 bases lay between the germline ends. The CDR3 has 13 residues. The CDR3 nucleotides read TGTGCCAGCAGCGCTCAGGGTACTACAGAGCAGTACTTC. This sequence encodes CASSAQGTTEQYF.

The chain joins TRBV7-2 to TRBJ2-7; 11 nucleotides line up with TRBD2. Germline V gene data show CDR1 as SGHTA and CDR2 as FQGNSA. J lost 7 bases, V lost 2 bases, and 7 bases had no gene match. The CDR3 length is 15 residues. As DNA, the CDR3 is TGTGCCAGCAGCTTATGGTCTAGCGGGGGGAATGAGCAGTACTTC. It encodes CASSLWSSGGNEQYF.

Only a few counts were recorded for this clonotype. The J gene is TRBJ1-2, the V gene TRBV7-2; maybe TRBD1 (5 bases). V shed 4 bases and J shed 8 bases, with 23 bases lying between them. The length of the CDR3 is 16 residues. Germline loops: CDR1 SGHTA, CDR2 FQGNSA. The CDR3 DNA reads as TGTGCCAGCAGCTCGCCGGCGTCCAGGGAGGGAAGAGGCTACACCTTC. Its protein product is CASSSPASREGRGYTF.

This sequence joins TRBV2 and TRBJ2-4; the D gene is possibly TRBD2 (5 bases). The V gene lost 2 bases and the J gene lost 13 bases, with 12 bases spanning the gap. Germline V gene data show CDR1 as SNHLY and CDR2 as FYNNEI. The CDR3 extends over 12 amino acids. The CDR3 DNA follows: TGTGCCAGCAGTGAAAACCGGAGGACGCAGTACTTC. As protein: CASSENRRTQYF.

The chain links TRBV25-1 to TRBJ2-7; 7 bases are shared with TRBD1. The CDR3 has 14 residues. Trimming removed 6 bases from V and 5 bases from J; junction bases left unmatched: 10. Looked up from germline, CDR1 is MGHDK and CDR2 is SYGVNS. Written as DNA, the CDR3 is TGTGCCAGCAGACAAACACAGGGGCCCGACGAGCAGTACTTC. It is translated as CASRQTQGPDEQYF.

J is TRBJ2-1 and V is TRBV5-4; D might be TRBD1 (5 bases). The germline gives CDR1 SGHNT, CDR2 YYREEE (reference sequence). The CDR3 totals 13 residues. Trimming cost V 5 bases and J 3 bases, with 9 bases left between them. CDR3 sequence reads: CASRVDSYNEQFF. The DNA of the CDR3 is TGTGCCAGCAGGGTAGACAGCTACAATGAGCAGTTCTTC.

The gene calls are TRBV3-1 and TRBJ2-5; TRBD2 matches 10 bases. The assigned J gene may be wrong: the sequence end matches TRBJ2-7 better. The CDR3 extends over 16 amino acids. The germline V gene has CDR1 LGHDT and CDR2 YNNKEL (reference sequence). This CDR3 is CASSQDVLAGVGEQYF. The CDR3 nucleotides read TGTGCCAGCAGCCAAGATGTCCTAGCGGGAGTTGGCGAGCAGTACTTC.

Only a few counts were recorded for this clonotype. The V gene is TRBV7-9, the J gene TRBJ2-7; weak D call: TRBD1 (5 bases). The germline V gene has CDR1 SEHNR and CDR2 FQNEAQ (reference sequence). CDR3 length: 15 residues. Trimming cost V 1 base and J 3 bases, with 13 bases left between them. The CDR3, as DNA: TGTGCCAGCAGCTTAGGACAGACAGAGAACTACGAGCAGTACTTC. It translates to CASSLGQTENYEQYF.

On this clonotype: Germline is not matched at one junction end, which may reflect a read error. This sequence joins TRBV9 and TRBJ2-1; D gene unclear. The CDR3 is 14 amino acids. Germline-derived CDR1 and CDR2 are SGDLS and YYNGEE. CDR3 protein: CASSGVGSYNKQFF. In DNA form, the CDR3 reads TGTGCCAGCAGCGGAGTAGGTTCCTACAATAAGCAGTTCTTC.

The chain has TRBV30 and TRBJ2-1, with 7 positions matching TRBD2. The CDR3 length is 13 residues. The V gene end was trimmed by 5 bases and the J gene end by 2 bases; junction bases not matched to a gene: 3. Germline loops: CDR1 GTSNPN, CDR2 SVGIG (reference sequence). As DNA, the CDR3 is TGTGCCTGGGGGGGAGGGACCTACAATGAGCAGTTCTTC. It is translated as CAWGGGTYNEQFF.

V gene TRBV6-2 or TRBV6-3 combines with J gene TRBJ1-2; TRBD1 might be the D (6 bases). This CDR3 is built from 16 residues. V lost 4 bases, J lost 0 bases, and 15 bases lay in between. CDR1 and CDR2 from the germline V gene are MNHEY and SVGEGT. The CDR3 protein is CASSSPRTDANYGYTF. In DNA, the CDR3 is TGTGCCAGCAGTTCCCCCAGGACAGACGCTAACTATGGCTACACCTTC.

V usage is TRBV14 and J usage is TRBJ1-1; D unclear. The CDR3 is 13 residues long. V lost 5 bases, J lost 3 bases, and 10 bases lay in between. CDR1 and CDR2 from the germline V gene are SGHDN and FVKESK. As DNA, the CDR3 is TGTGCCAGCAGCTTTAACGACCACACTGAAGCTTTCTTT. Amino acid sequence: CASSFNDHTEAFF.

This chain joins TRBV20-1 and TRBJ2-1, with 8 positions matching TRBD1. The CDR3 is 12 residues long. Germline assignment: CDR1 DFQATT and CDR2 SNEGSKA (reference sequence). The junction had 2 bases not matched to a gene; V was cut back by 1 base and J by 9 bases. The CDR3 DNA reads TGCAGTGCTAGAGCAGGGGGCTTTGAGCAGTTCTTC. As protein: CSARAGGFEQFF.

This chain connects TRBV20-1 to TRBJ2-4; 8 positions match TRBD1. Trimming took 5 bases from V and 3 from J; bases not matched to a gene: 3. Germline V gene lookup returns CDR1 DFQATT and CDR2 SNEGSKA (reference sequence). This CDR3 contains 13 residues. The CDR3 DNA is TGCAGTGCTCCGACAGGGGTCAAAAACATTCAGTACTTC. Its translation: CSAPTGVKNIQYF.

The chain has TRBV6-2 or TRBV6-3 and TRBJ2-5; 12 bases fit TRBD2. The DNA end favors TRBJ2-7, so the J call may be wrong. The germline V gene encodes CDR1 MNHEY and CDR2 SVGEGT. The length of the CDR3 is 14 residues. CDR3 in amino acids: CASRGGLAGTEQYF. Here the CDR3 DNA reads TGTGCCAGCAGGGGCGGACTAGCGGGAACCGAGCAGTACTTC.